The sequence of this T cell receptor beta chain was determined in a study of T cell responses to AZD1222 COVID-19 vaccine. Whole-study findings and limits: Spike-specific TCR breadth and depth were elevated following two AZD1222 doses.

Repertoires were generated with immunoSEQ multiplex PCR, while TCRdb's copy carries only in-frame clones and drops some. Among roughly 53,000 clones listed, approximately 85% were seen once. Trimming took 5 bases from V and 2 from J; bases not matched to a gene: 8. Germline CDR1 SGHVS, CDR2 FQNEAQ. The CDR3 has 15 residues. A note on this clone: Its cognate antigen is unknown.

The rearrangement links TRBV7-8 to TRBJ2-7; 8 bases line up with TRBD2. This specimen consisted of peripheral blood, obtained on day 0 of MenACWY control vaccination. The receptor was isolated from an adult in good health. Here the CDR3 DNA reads TGTGCCAGCAGCCTTAGCGGGACCCAGCCCTACGAGCAGTACTTC. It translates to CASSLSGTQPYEQYF.